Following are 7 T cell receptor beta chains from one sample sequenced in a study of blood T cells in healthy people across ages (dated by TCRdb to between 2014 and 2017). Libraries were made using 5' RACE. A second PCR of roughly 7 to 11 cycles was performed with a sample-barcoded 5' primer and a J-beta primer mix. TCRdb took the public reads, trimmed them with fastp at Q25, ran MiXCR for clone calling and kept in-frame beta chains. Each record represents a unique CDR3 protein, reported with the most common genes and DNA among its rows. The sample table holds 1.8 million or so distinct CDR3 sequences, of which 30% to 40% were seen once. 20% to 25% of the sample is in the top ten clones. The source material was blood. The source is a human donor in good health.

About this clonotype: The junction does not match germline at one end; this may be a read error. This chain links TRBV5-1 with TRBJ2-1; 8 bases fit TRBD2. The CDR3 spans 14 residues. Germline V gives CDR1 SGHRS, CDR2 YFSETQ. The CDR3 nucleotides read TGCGCCGGCAGCTTGGCCGGGGGGGCAGACGAGCAGTTCTTC. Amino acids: CAGSLAGGADEQFF.

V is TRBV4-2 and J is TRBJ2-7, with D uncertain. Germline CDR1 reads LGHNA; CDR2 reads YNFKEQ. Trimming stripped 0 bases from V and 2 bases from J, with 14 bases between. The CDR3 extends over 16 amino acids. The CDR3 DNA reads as TGTGCCAGCAGCCAAGATGCGCCTAATAGGGCCTACGAGCAGTACTTC. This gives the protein CASSQDAPNRAYEQYF.

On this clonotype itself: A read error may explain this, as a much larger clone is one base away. In DNA, the CDR3 is TGCAGTGCTAGACCTCGACTAGCGGGGGGGATCTGCGAGCAGTACTTC. Translated, it gives CSARPRLAGGICEQYF. J is TRBJ2-7 and V is TRBV20-1; 14 bases are a match to TRBD2. The germline gives CDR1 DFQATT, CDR2 SNEGSKA (reference sequence). This CDR3 is built from 16 residues. V shed 2 bases, J shed 6 bases, and the junction held 9 bases outside the gene matches.

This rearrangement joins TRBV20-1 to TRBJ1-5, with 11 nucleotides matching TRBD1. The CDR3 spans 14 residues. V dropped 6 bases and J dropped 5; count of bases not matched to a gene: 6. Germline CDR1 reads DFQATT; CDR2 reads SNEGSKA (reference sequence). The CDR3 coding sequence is TGCAGTGCCGCGGACAGGGGGCTTTATCAGCCCCAGCATTTT. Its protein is CSAADRGLYQPQHF.

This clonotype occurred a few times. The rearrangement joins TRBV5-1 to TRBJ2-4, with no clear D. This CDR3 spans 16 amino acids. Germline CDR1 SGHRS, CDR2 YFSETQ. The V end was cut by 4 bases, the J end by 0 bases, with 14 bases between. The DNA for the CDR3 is TGCGCCAGCAGCCCGATTCCCCGAATAGCCAAAAACATTCAGTACTTC. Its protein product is CASSPIPRIAKNIQYF.

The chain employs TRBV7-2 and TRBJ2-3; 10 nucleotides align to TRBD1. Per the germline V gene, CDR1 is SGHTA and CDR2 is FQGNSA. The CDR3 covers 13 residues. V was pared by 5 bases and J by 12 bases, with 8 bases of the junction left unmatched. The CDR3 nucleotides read TGTGCCAGCAGCGCCACCGGGACAGGGGTTCAGTATTTT. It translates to CASSATGTGVQYF.

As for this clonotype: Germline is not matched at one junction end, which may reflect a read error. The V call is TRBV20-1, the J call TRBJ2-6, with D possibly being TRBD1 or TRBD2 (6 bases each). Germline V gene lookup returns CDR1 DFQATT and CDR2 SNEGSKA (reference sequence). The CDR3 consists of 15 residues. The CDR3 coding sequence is TGCAGTGCTAGTATTCGGGGGTCAGGGGCCAACGTCCCGACTTTC. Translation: CSASIRGSGANVPTF.